This T cell receptor (beta chain) comes out of a study of T cells after yellow fever vaccination. Overall study context: Those fractions that held only low numbers of cells were prepared using the SMART-Seq v4 Ultra Low Input RNA kit. Study conclusions and caveats: Subsequent booster samples again held most clones from primary vaccination (96% CD4, just under 90% CD8).

From germline, CDR1 is MDHEN and CDR2 SYDVKM. The J segment lost 1 base and the V segment lost 4 bases, leaving 9 bases of the junction unmatched. The CDR3 consists of 16 residues. As TCR cDNA was made by 5'RACE template switching, a universal primer site and UMIs were added. Each CDR3 protein gets one entry after TCRdb re-called the 5' RACE reads with MiXCR. This sample carries a few hundred thousand distinct CDR3 sequences, under 5% of them seen once, and the ten largest clones take roughly a quarter. This clonotype was found a few times. Its specificity is not known. The specimen comprised PBMCs, sampled 5 days after the yellow fever booster vaccination. This TCR was sampled from a man younger than 35 who received the YFV17D yellow fever vaccine. The V call is TRBV28, the J call TRBJ1-1; 7 bases line up with TRBD1. CDR3 sequence: CASSSSMTGPNTEAFF. DNA for the CDR3: TGTGCCAGCAGTTCCTCCATGACAGGGCCGAACACTGAAGCTTTCTTT.